Below, one T cell receptor beta chain is given with its context. The data are from a study of blood T cell repertoires in COVID-19. Data came from immunoSEQ multiplex PCR; TCRdb stores just in-frame clones and leaves some out. The sample contains 150,000 to 200,000 clones, roughly nine tenths of which appear only once. Germline V gives CDR1 LGHNA, CDR2 YSLEER. Unmatched junction bases numbered 6, after V lost 1 base and J lost 7 bases. The CDR3 spans 15 residues. The chain combines TRBV4-3 with TRBJ1-2; 10 bases match TRBD1. Sequencing input: peripheral blood. The clonotype was recovered from a man in his late teens or twenties who had recovered from COVID-19. Here the CDR3 DNA reads TGCGCCAGCAGCCAAGCGGGACAGGGGTTGGGTGGCTACACCTTC. Translating it yields CASSQAGQGLGGYTF.